This T cell receptor beta chain was observed in a study of immune cell composition in non-small cell lung cancer. Overall study context: Histologic subtype was mainly adenocarcinoma or squamous cell carcinoma.

Generated by immunoSEQ multiplex PCR, the TCRdb table keeps only in-frame clones and is missing some. Of several thousand clones listed, around 79% are singletons. Study-level points and caveats: Top 10 clone scores and clonality were higher in squamous than adenocarcinoma. Tumour-associated clones >0.5% occurred in roughly 35% of adenocarcinomas, over 60% of squamous.

About this clone itself: Its antigen is not identified.

Frozen unsorted single-cell suspensions supplied the genomic DNA. The sequenced sample consisted of lung tumor tissue. This sequence was found in a human donor with non-small cell lung cancer.

The CDR3 sequence: CASQSRTFYEQYF. The CDR3 coding sequence is TGTGCCTCCCAATCGAGGACCTTCTACGAGCAGTACTTC. V gene TRBV2 combines with J gene TRBJ2-7, with no clear D. Germline values: CDR1 SNHLY, CDR2 FYNNEI. This CDR3 comprises 13 residues. The germline V and J ends were trimmed by 11 bases and 3 bases, with 17 bases remaining between them.